This TCR beta chain was found in a study of cytomegalovirus exposure and HLA in healthy donors. The PCR contained 60 Vbeta and 13 Jbeta primers. Libraries were prepared by immunoSEQ multiplex PCR; TCRdb keeps only in-frame clonotypes and omits some of them. The profile shows 170,000 or so clones, approximately 80% of them singletons. This receptor was identified in a man aged 18-30 years in good health and CMV-seronegative. The sample consisted of PBMCs.

The CDR3: CASSLGGLAEETQYF. CDR3 coding DNA: TGTGCCAGCAGCTTGGGGGGACTAGCGGAAGAGACCCAGTACTTC. The chain joins TRBV5-4 to TRBJ2-5; TRBD2 matches 11 bases. Trimming took 0 bases from V and 3 from J; bases not matched to a gene: 1. CDR1 SGHNT and CDR2 YYREEE come from the germline V gene (reference sequence). The CDR3 consists of 15 residues.